This TCR beta chain was found in a study of T cells after yellow fever vaccination. At least ten counts were recorded for this clonotype. Researchers made TCR cDNA using 5'RACE template switching, and this step added a universal primer site and UMIs. Using its own MiXCR run on the 5' RACE reads, TCRdb lists one record per CDR3 protein. Altogether about 550,000 distinct CDR3 sequences are present, over 15% being singletons, with the ten largest covering 14%. Germline assignment: CDR1 SEHNR and CDR2 FQNEAQ (reference sequence). Trimming shortened V by 2 bases and J by 2 bases, and 9 bases separated the two germline ends. The CDR3 totals 14 residues.

The input for sequencing was PBMCs, taken 15 days after the yellow fever booster vaccination. This TCR was recovered from a man aged 30 to 39 who received the YFV17D yellow fever vaccine. This chain joins TRBV7-9 and TRBJ2-5, with a tentative D call TRBD1 (5 bases). The CDR3 DNA sequence: TGTGCCAGCAGCTTAAGCCAGGGACAAGAGACCCAGTACTTC. Translated, it gives CASSLSQGQETQYF.